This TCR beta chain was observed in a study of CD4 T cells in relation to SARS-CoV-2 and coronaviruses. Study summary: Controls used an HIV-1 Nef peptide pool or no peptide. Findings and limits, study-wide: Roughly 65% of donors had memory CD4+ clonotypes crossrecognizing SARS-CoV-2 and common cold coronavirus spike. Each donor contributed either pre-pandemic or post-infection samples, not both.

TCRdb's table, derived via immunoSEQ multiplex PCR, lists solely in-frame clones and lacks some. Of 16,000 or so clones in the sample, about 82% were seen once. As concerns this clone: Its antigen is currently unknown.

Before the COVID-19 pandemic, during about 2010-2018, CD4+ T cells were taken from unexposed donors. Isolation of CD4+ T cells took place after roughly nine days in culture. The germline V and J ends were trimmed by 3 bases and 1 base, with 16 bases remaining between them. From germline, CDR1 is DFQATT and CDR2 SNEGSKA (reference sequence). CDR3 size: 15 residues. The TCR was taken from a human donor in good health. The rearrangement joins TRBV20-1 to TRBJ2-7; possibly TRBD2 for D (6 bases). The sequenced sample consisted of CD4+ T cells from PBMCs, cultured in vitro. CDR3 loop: CSASGTILASYEQYF. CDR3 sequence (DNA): TGCAGTGCTAGTGGAACGATACTAGCATCCTACGAGCAGTACTTC.